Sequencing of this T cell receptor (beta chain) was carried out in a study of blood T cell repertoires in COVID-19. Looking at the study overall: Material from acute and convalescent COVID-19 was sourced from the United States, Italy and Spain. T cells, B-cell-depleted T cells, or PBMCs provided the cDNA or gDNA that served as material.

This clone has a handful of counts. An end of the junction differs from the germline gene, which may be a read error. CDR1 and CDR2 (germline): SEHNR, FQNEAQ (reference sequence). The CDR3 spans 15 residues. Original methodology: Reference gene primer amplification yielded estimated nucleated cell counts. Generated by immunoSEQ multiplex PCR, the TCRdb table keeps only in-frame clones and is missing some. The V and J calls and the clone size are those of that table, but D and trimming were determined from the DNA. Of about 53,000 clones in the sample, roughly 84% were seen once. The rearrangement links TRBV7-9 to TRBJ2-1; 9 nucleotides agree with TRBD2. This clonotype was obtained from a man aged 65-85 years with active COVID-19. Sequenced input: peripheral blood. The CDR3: CASTLPLAGVNEQFF. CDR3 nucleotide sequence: TGTGCCAGCACCTTACCCTTAGCGGGGGTCAATGAGCAGTTCTTC.